The 28 T cell receptor beta chains presented below share a single source sample, sequenced in a study of Ad26.COV2.S vaccination and SARS-CoV-2 variants. Treatment specified: 15 to 20 received Ad26.COV2.S at low or high dose, single or two shots; about 5 received placebo; per-sample allocation not given. Day 63 after the first vaccine or placebo injection was the time point for sampling. Clones were read by immunoSEQ multiplex PCR, and TCRdb kept only the in-frame ones, dropping some. The sample yields 300,000 to 350,000 clones, approximately 90% seen once. This material consisted of peripheral blood, taken in a trial of Ad26.COV2.S vaccine versus placebo. The source of these receptors is a person aged 18-60 years who received the Ad26.COV2.S COVID-19 vaccine or a placebo.

The chain recombines TRBV19 with TRBJ2-5, with D maybe TRBD2 (6 bases). CDR1 is LNHDA and CDR2 is SQIVND in the germline V gene (reference sequence). The V gene lost 1 base and the J gene lost 3 bases, with 15 bases spanning the gap. The CDR3 runs 16 residues. For the CDR3, the DNA is TGTGCCAGTAGTATAGGAAGGCTAGCGAGTAAAGAGACCCAGTACTTC. Translating gives CASSIGRLASKETQYF.

This clone was detected only a few times. The genes are TRBV27 and TRBJ1-2, with D perhaps matching TRBD1 (5 bases). Looked up from germline, CDR1 is MNHEY and CDR2 is SMNVEV (reference sequence). This CDR3 contains 14 residues. With 8 bases removed from V and 5 bases from J, the gap between germline ends came to 18 bases. CDR3 in DNA: TGTGCCAGCGCCCGCCGTAGGGGCGAATATGGCTACACCTTC. This translates into CASARRRGEYGYTF.

The chain couples TRBV5-5 to TRBJ2-3, with 8 bases that match TRBD1. CDR3 size: 15 residues. Per germline, CDR1 SGHKS and CDR2 YYEKEE (reference sequence). With 5 bases clipped from V and 0 bases from J, the junction kept 5 bases outside the gene matches. In nucleotides, the CDR3 is TGTGCCAGCAGTTTGACAGGGGTTAGCACAGATACGCAGTATTTT. It yields the protein CASSLTGVSTDTQYF.

This chain links TRBV27 with TRBJ1-2; the match to TRBD1 covers 8 bases. Trimming took 1 base from V and 7 from J; bases not matched to a gene: 8. CDR1 MNHEY and CDR2 SMNVEV come from the germline V gene (reference sequence). The CDR3 has 15 residues. The CDR3, as DNA: TGTGCCAGCAGTTTATATACAGGGGGTAGTCTTGGCTACACCTTC. The encoded protein is CASSLYTGGSLGYTF.

This chain connects TRBV11-2 to TRBJ2-7, with 7 positions matching TRBD2. Trimming cost V 2 bases and J 2 bases; bases outside gene matches: 9. Germline V CDR1 and CDR2: SGHAT, FQNNGV. The CDR3 has 16 residues. Here the CDR3 DNA reads TGTGCCAGCAGCTTATCCTCGGCGGGAGTTGCCTACGAGCAGTACTTC. Its translation is CASSLSSAGVAYEQYF.

The J gene is TRBJ2-1, the V gene TRBV6-5; 9 bases agree with TRBD1. The trim removed 4 bases at V and 10 bases at J, leaving 8 bases unmatched. The CDR3 extends over 14 amino acids. CDR1 is MNHEY and CDR2 is SVGAGI in the germline V gene. CDR3 DNA sequence: TGTGCCAGCAGTTGGGACAGGGTCGGTGGAGAGCAGTTCTTC. Its protein is CASSWDRVGGEQFF.

The chain uses TRBV5-6 and TRBJ1-1; no firm D call. V lost 3 bases, J lost 1 base, and 10 bases lay in between. The CDR3 sequence is 14 residues long. The V gene's germline CDR1 is SGHDT and CDR2 YYEEEE. For the CDR3, the DNA is TGTGCCAGCAGCTCCGAGGAACGGAACACTGAAGCTTTCTTT. Translated, it gives CASSSEERNTEAFF.

The rearrangement links TRBV5-1 to TRBJ1-6; maybe TRBD1 (6 bases). V was pared by 7 bases and J by 2 bases, with 13 bases between. Germline V gene data show CDR1 as SGHRS and CDR2 as YFSETQ. CDR3 length equals 15 residues. CDR3 region: CASGSGGTYNSPLHF. The CDR3 nucleotides are TGCGCCAGCGGCTCTGGGGGCACCTATAATTCACCCCTCCACTTT. The full variable domain, rest sourced from reference TRBV5-1 and TRBJ1-6, is KAGVTQTPRYLIKTRGQQVTLSCSPISGHRSVSWYQQTPGQGLQFLFEYFSETQRNKGNFPGRFSGRQFSNSRSEMNVSTLELGDSALYLCASGSGGTYNSPLHFGNGTRLTVT.

This clone appeared a single time. V usage is TRBV25-1 and J usage is TRBJ1-4; 7 positions agree with TRBD1. This CDR3 has 16 residues. The V segment lost 1 base and the J segment 7 bases; nucleotides outside the gene matches: 9. Germline CDR1 MGHDK, CDR2 SYGVNS. For the CDR3, the DNA is TGTGCCAGCAGTGAATCGAACTCCCGGGACAGTGAAAAACTGTTTTTT. Translation gives CASSESNSRDSEKLFF.

The chain uses TRBV6-5 and TRBJ2-7; the D gene is possibly TRBD1 (5 bases). Between the trimmed V and J ends, which lost 2 bases and 1 base, there was a span of 9 bases. The CDR3 loop spans 14 amino acids. Germline V gives CDR1 MNHEY, CDR2 SVGAGI. CDR3: CASSYAGLSYEQYF. In DNA, the CDR3 is TGTGCCAGCAGTTACGCAGGGCTGTCCTACGAGCAGTACTTC.

V usage is TRBV9 and J usage is TRBJ1-2; D may be TRBD1 (5 bases). CDR1 is SGDLS and CDR2 is YYNGEE in the germline V gene. CDR3 length: 17 residues. With 0 bases removed from V and 4 bases from J, the gap between germline ends came to 19 bases. CDR3 nucleotide sequence: TGTGCCAGCAGCGTAGACCCCGGAGGCAGGGCCTCCTATGGCTACACCTTC. Translation gives CASSVDPGGRASYGYTF. The whole variable domain, filled in from reference TRBV9 and TRBJ1-2, reads DSGVTQTPKHLITATGQRVTLRCSPRSGDLSVYWYQQSLDQGLQFLIQYYNGEERAKGNILERFSAQQFPDLHSELNLSSLELGDSALYFCASSVDPGGRASYGYTFGSGTRLTVV.

The chain links TRBV7-3 to TRBJ2-3; D remains ambiguous. The germline V gene has CDR1 SGHTA and CDR2 FQGTGA. CDR3 size: 14 residues. V shed 5 bases and J shed 4 bases, with 13 bases lying between them. The CDR3 DNA is TGTGCCAGCAGCCTGTCCTTCCAGGCAGATACGCAGTATTTT. It yields the protein CASSLSFQADTQYF.

The chain carries TRBV3-1 (or the pseudogene TRBV3-2) and TRBJ1-1; no clear D. The V end was cut by 4 bases, the J end by 0 bases, with 24 bases between. CDR3 size: 19 residues. Germline values: CDR1 LGHDT, CDR2 YNNKEL (reference sequence). The CDR3 is CASSPQTNRDRRMNTEAFF. CDR3 DNA: TGTGCCAGCAGCCCGCAGACCAACAGAGACCGGAGGATGAACACTGAAGCTTTCTTT.

The chain has TRBV9 and TRBJ2-1, with D maybe TRBD2 (5 bases). CDR1 and CDR2 from the germline V gene are SGDLS and YYNGEE. V gave up 0 bases and J gave up 0 bases, with 13 bases separating them. The CDR3 sequence is 17 residues long. The CDR3 nucleotides are TGTGCCAGCAGCGTAGCCTTGCAGCGGAGCTCCTACAATGAGCAGTTCTTC. Protein sequence: CASSVALQRSSYNEQFF.

This clone has more than one count but fewer than ten. The chain recombines TRBV3-1 (or the pseudogene TRBV3-2) with TRBJ2-4; 7 positions match TRBD2. The germline V gene has CDR1 LGHDT and CDR2 YNNKEL (reference sequence). CDR3 length: 13 residues. V lost 1 base, J lost 10 bases, and 4 bases stayed unmatched. In nucleotides, the CDR3 is TGTGCCAGCAGCCAAGTCGGGACTACTATTCAGTACTTC. Translating gives CASSQVGTTIQYF.

The rearrangement uses TRBV30 and TRBJ1-6, with unresolved D. Germline V gene sequence: CDR1 GTSNPN, CDR2 SVGIG (reference sequence). This CDR3 region has 15 residues. V lost 3 bases, J lost 7 bases, and 16 bases lay in between. CDR3 nucleotides: TGTGCCTGGAGCGTACTCGAAAAAACGAATTCACCCCTCCACTTT. Encoded protein: CAWSVLEKTNSPLHF.

This clone was picked up a small number of times. The gene calls are TRBV6-5 and TRBJ1-1; possibly TRBD1 for D (5 bases). Trimming removed 0 bases from V and 5 bases from J, with 13 bases in between. The CDR3 is 15 residues long. Germline V gives CDR1 MNHEY, CDR2 SVGAGI. CDR3 residues: CASSYSRQLGTEAFF. The CDR3 nucleotides are TGTGCCAGCAGTTACTCGAGACAGCTGGGGACTGAAGCTTTCTTT.

The chain has TRBV28 and TRBJ2-7; D is ambiguous. The CDR3 runs to 12 residues. V was pared by 5 bases and J by 7 bases, with 12 bases between. Germline V gene data show CDR1 as MDHEN and CDR2 as SYDVKM. The CDR3 DNA follows: TGTGCCAGCAGTCCTACGGTAGTTGAGCAGTACTTC. The encoded protein is CASSPTVVEQYF.

The V gene is TRBV27, the J gene TRBJ2-3; D unclear. CDR1 is MNHEY, CDR2 SMNVEV, per germline (reference sequence). The V end lost 6 bases, the J end lost 5 bases, and 9 bases lay between the germline ends. The CDR3 contains 12 residues. CDR3: CASSRARDTQYF. As DNA, the CDR3 is TGTGCCAGCAGCCGTGCTCGAGATACGCAGTATTTT.

This chain uses TRBV16 with TRBJ2-7; 8 bases are a match to TRBD1. Trimming took 1 base from V and 7 from J; bases not matched to a gene: 9. CDR1 KGHSY and CDR2 FQNENV come from the germline V gene. This CDR3 spans 15 amino acids. This CDR3 is CASSQLQGVSTEQYF. The CDR3 coding sequence is TGTGCCAGCAGCCAATTACAGGGGGTTTCTACTGAGCAGTACTTC.

The chain uses TRBV12-5 and TRBJ2-7, with D uncertain. The germline gives CDR1 LGHNT, CDR2 FRNRAP. This CDR3 contains 12 residues. With 6 bases removed from V and 0 bases from J, the gap between germline ends came to 6 bases. The CDR3 DNA follows: TGTGCTAGTGGCCGGTACTCCTACGAGCAGTACTTC. The encoded protein is CASGRYSYEQYF.

V usage is TRBV7-8 and J usage is TRBJ2-3; 8 bases fit TRBD1. The CDR3 totals 16 residues. Germline CDR1 SGHVS, CDR2 FQNEAQ. The V and J ends lost 5 bases and 3 bases, in that order; junction bases with no gene match: 10. CDR3 sequence: CASSQRTGGGTDTQYF. For the CDR3, the DNA is TGTGCCAGCAGCCAGAGAACAGGGGGTGGTACAGATACGCAGTATTTT.

V is TRBV13 and J is TRBJ1-3, with D maybe TRBD1 (5 bases). The CDR3 has 15 amino acids. Germline loops: CDR1 PRHDT, CDR2 FYEKMQ (reference sequence). V lost 5 bases to trimming and J lost 3 bases, with 14 bases between them. This CDR3 is CASSARSRVGNTIYF. The CDR3 coding sequence is TGTGCCAGCAGCGCCCGCTCCAGGGTTGGAAACACCATATATTTT.

The V call is TRBV7-2, the J call TRBJ2-2; 10 bases line up with TRBD2. The CDR3 sequence is 12 residues long. V lost 5 bases and J lost 13; bases outside the gene matches: 4. The V gene's germline CDR1 is SGHTA and CDR2 FQGNSA. Written as DNA, the CDR3 is TGTGCCAGCAGCCCGTGGACTAGCGGGCTGTTTTTT. It codes for CASSPWTSGLFF.

The chain recombines TRBV28 with TRBJ2-1, with a tentative D call TRBD2 (6 bases). The CDR3 extends over 14 amino acids. The germline gives CDR1 MDHEN, CDR2 SYDVKM. V lost 11 bases to trimming and J lost 7 bases, with 21 bases between them. The CDR3: CAGQARGKVNEQFF. CDR3 sequence (DNA): TGTGCCGGCCAGGCGCGCGGGAAGGTAAATGAGCAGTTCTTC.

The chain employs TRBV29-1 and TRBJ1-2, with 8 bases matching TRBD1. Germline values: CDR1 SQVTM, CDR2 ANQGSEA. The CDR3 runs to 14 residues. J gave up 4 bases and V 6 bases, and 10 bases lay outside the gene matches. The CDR3 loop is CSVQPQGASYGYTF. The CDR3 bases are TGCAGCGTCCAGCCGCAGGGGGCCAGCTATGGCTACACCTTC.

The V call is TRBV6-4, the J call TRBJ2-3, with a weak D call TRBD2 (7 bases). In germline, CDR1 is MRHNA, CDR2 SNTAGT. This CDR3 has 15 amino acids. The V end was cut by 7 bases, the J end by 0 bases, with 14 bases between. CDR3 nucleotides: TGTGCCAGCAAGGAGGCGGGGGCCAGCACAGATACGCAGTATTTT. Encoded protein: CASKEAGASTDTQYF.

J is TRBJ1-1 and V is TRBV5-1; TRBD1 agrees at 7 bases. Germline assignment: CDR1 SGHRS and CDR2 YFSETQ. The CDR3 consists of 13 residues. With 8 bases clipped from V and 5 bases from J, the junction kept 9 bases outside the gene matches. The CDR3 loop reads CARKRGRVTEAFF. In DNA form, the CDR3 reads TGCGCCAGGAAGAGGGGGCGAGTTACTGAAGCTTTCTTT.